The clone carrying this TCR beta chain showed up many times. Its matching antigen is unknown. Researchers made TCR beta libraries by using iRepertoire HTBI primers and running Arm-PCR on CDR3 regions. One entry per CDR3 protein, called by TCRdb with MiXCR from the multiplex PCR reads. The sample holds some 250,000 distinct CDR3 sequences, 20% to 25% seen once. The time point is: newly diagnosed GD, antithyroid drugs for less than 3 months. Extracted RNA from PBMCs served as the source of the TCR library. This sample was taken from a study of regulatory T cells in long-lasting Graves disease. This CDR3 comprises 14 residues. Germline V gene data show CDR1 as DFQATT and CDR2 as SNEGSKA (reference sequence). With V trimmed by 2 bases and J by 3 bases, 3 bases remained unmatched. Study findings and constraints: It was in persistent disease that TRBV28, TRBJ1-2 and TRBJ2-5 were favored.

J is TRBJ2-1 and V is TRBV20-1, with 8 bases that match TRBD2. Sequences were derived from peripheral blood mononuclear cells (PBMCs), sampled at new diagnosis, from a patient treated with antithyroid drugs. This receptor was obtained from a female donor with Graves disease. CDR3 DNA sequence: TGCAGTGCTAGATCTACTAGCGGCTACAATGAGCAGTTCTTC. Its protein product is CSARSTSGYNEQFF.